These T cell receptor beta chains were read from a single sample in a study of blood T cell repertoires in COVID-19. Sequencing was performed with immunoSEQ multiplex PCR; in TCRdb, only in-frame clones are kept and a portion is missing. The profile shows 200,000 to 250,000 clones, 85% to 90% of them singletons. Input material: peripheral blood. The receptors originated from a woman aged 55-70 years with acute or convalescent COVID-19. CDR3s include the opening cysteine and the closing phenylalanine or tryptophan. The order of the fields is D gene, V gene, J gene, clone size, CDR3 protein, CDR3 DNA. The D gene is left open where the match is weak. Size tells how often a clone was seen (once, few, many) or the class of an expanded clone, and some rows leave it out.

D gene: TRBD1
V gene: TRBV4-2
J gene: TRBJ1-5
clone size: NA
CDR3 protein: CASSQGTGGGNQPQHF
CDR3 DNA: TGTGCCAGCAGCCAAGGGACAGGGGGTGGTAATCAGCCCCAGCATTTT

D gene: NA
V gene: TRBV27
J gene: TRBJ2-7
clone size: NA
CDR3 protein: CASSLAWRAYEQYF
CDR3 DNA: TGTGCCAGCAGTTTAGCCTGGAGGGCCTACGAGCAGTACTTC

D gene: NA
V gene: TRBV9
J gene: TRBJ2-3
clone size: NA
CDR3 protein: CASSGRLGGADTQYF
CDR3 DNA: TGTGCCAGCAGCGGAAGACTAGGAGGGGCAGATACGCAGTATTTT

D gene: TRBD1
V gene: TRBV16
J gene: TRBJ1-6
clone size: NA
CDR3 protein: CASSSWTGGVFNSPLHF
CDR3 DNA: TGTGCCAGCAGCTCCTGGACAGGGGGCGTATTTAATTCACCCCTCCACTTT

D gene: NA
V gene: TRBV30
J gene: TRBJ1-1
clone size: NA
CDR3 protein: CAWSVSWNTEAFF
CDR3 DNA: TGTGCCTGGAGTGTCTCCTGGAACACTGAAGCTTTCTTT

D gene: TRBD1
V gene: TRBV5-1
J gene: TRBJ1-2
clone size: NA
CDR3 protein: CASSLEGRGHYGYTF
CDR3 DNA: TGCGCCAGCAGCTTGGAGGGCAGGGGGCACTATGGCTACACCTTC

D gene: TRBD1
V gene: TRBV5-6
J gene: TRBJ1-2
clone size: NA
CDR3 protein: CASSGDRGDGYTF
CDR3 DNA: TGTGCCAGCAGCGGGGACAGGGGCGATGGCTACACCTTC

D gene: NA
V gene: TRBV30
J gene: TRBJ1-1
clone size: NA
CDR3 protein: CAWGKTPNTEAFF
CDR3 DNA: TGTGCCTGGGGAAAGACACCGAACACTGAAGCTTTCTTT

D gene: NA
V gene: TRBV2
J gene: TRBJ1-2
clone size: NA
CDR3 protein: CASSDRNYGYTF
CDR3 DNA: TGTGCCAGCAGTGACAGAAACTATGGCTACACCTTC

D gene: NA
V gene: TRBV7-8
J gene: TRBJ1-4
clone size: NA
CDR3 protein: CASSLPRGSRDNEKLFF
CDR3 DNA: TGTGCCAGCAGCTTACCGCGGGGGAGCCGAGATAATGAAAAACTGTTTTTT

D gene: NA
V gene: TRBV3-1/TRBV3-2
J gene: TRBJ2-7
clone size: NA
CDR3 protein: CASSQVNSSPYEQYF
CDR3 DNA: TGTGCCAGCAGCCAAGTTAATAGCAGTCCTTACGAGCAGTACTTC

D gene: TRBD1
V gene: TRBV18
J gene: TRBJ1-3
clone size: NA
CDR3 protein: CASSPSGGAWGNTIYF
CDR3 DNA: TGTGCCAGCTCACCCTCAGGGGGCGCATGGGGAAACACCATATATTTT

D gene: NA
V gene: TRBV10-2
J gene: TRBJ1-1
clone size: NA
CDR3 protein: CASSDLREGNTEAFF
CDR3 DNA: TGCGCCAGCAGCGACCTTCGGGAGGGAAACACTGAAGCTTTCTTT

D gene: TRBD2
V gene: TRBV20-1
J gene: TRBJ2-1
clone size: few
CDR3 protein: CSASKASGSRNEQFF
CDR3 DNA: TGCAGTGCTAGTAAGGCTAGCGGGAGTCGGAATGAGCAGTTCTTC

D gene: TRBD1
V gene: TRBV2
J gene: TRBJ2-1
clone size: NA
CDR3 protein: CASSAPVYPPVTGNNEQFF
CDR3 DNA: TGTGCCAGCAGTGCGCCCGTGTACCCTCCAGTGACAGGGAACAATGAGCAGTTCTTC

D gene: NA
V gene: TRBV25-1
J gene: TRBJ2-1
clone size: NA
CDR3 protein: CASSESRSYNEQFF
CDR3 DNA: TGTGCCAGCAGTGAGTCCCGGTCCTACAATGAGCAGTTCTTC

D gene: TRBD2
V gene: TRBV3-1/TRBV3-2
J gene: TRBJ2-5
clone size: NA
CDR3 protein: CASSQAFGGGTQYF
CDR3 DNA: TGTGCCAGCAGCCAAGCATTTGGCGGGGGGACCCAGTACTTC

D gene: NA
V gene: TRBV6-5
J gene: TRBJ1-3
clone size: once
CDR3 protein: CASSYQRLASGNTIYF
CDR3 DNA: TGTGCCAGCAGTTACCAGAGGCTGGCCTCTGGAAACACCATATATTTT

D gene: NA
V gene: TRBV6-6
J gene: TRBJ1-1
clone size: NA
CDR3 protein: CASSHMGRGETEAFF
CDR3 DNA: TGTGCCAGCAGTCACATGGGACGGGGGGAGACTGAAGCTTTCTTT

D gene: NA
V gene: TRBV6-6
J gene: TRBJ2-4
clone size: NA
CDR3 protein: CASREGGGIQYF
CDR3 DNA: TGTGCCAGCAGGGAGGGAGGGGGCATTCAGTACTTC

D gene: TRBD1
V gene: TRBV19
J gene: TRBJ1-1
clone size: once
CDR3 protein: CASSDGQVVTEAFF
CDR3 DNA: TGTGCCAGTAGTGACGGACAGGTAGTTACTGAAGCTTTCTTT

D gene: NA
V gene: TRBV19
J gene: TRBJ2-2
clone size: NA
CDR3 protein: CAIADTNTGELFF
CDR3 DNA: TGTGCCATCGCCGACACGAACACCGGGGAGCTGTTTTTT

D gene: TRBD1
V gene: TRBV7-8
J gene: TRBJ2-2
clone size: NA
CDR3 protein: CASSFQGAGELFF
CDR3 DNA: TGTGCCAGCAGCTTTCAGGGGGCCGGGGAGCTGTTTTTT

D gene: TRBD1
V gene: TRBV10-2
J gene: TRBJ2-7
clone size: NA
CDR3 protein: CASSQGQHYEQYF
CDR3 DNA: TGCGCCAGCTCGCAGGGACAGCACTACGAGCAGTACTTC

D gene: TRBD1
V gene: TRBV5-1
J gene: TRBJ1-1
clone size: NA
CDR3 protein: CASSLVGGDTEAFF
CDR3 DNA: TGCGCCAGCAGCTTGGTAGGGGGCGACACTGAAGCTTTCTTT

D gene: NA
V gene: TRBV2
J gene: TRBJ1-5
clone size: NA
CDR3 protein: CASSGQGGSSQPQHF
CDR3 DNA: TGTGCCAGCAGTGGGCAGGGAGGCTCCAGTCAGCCCCAGCATTTT

D gene: NA
V gene: TRBV4-2
J gene: TRBJ1-2
clone size: few
CDR3 protein: CASSQERTGTYGYTF
CDR3 DNA: TGTGCCAGCAGCCAAGAAAGAACGGGAACCTATGGCTACACCTTC

D gene: TRBD1
V gene: TRBV28
J gene: TRBJ1-6
clone size: NA
CDR3 protein: CASSNRDRGRTYNSPLHF
CDR3 DNA: TGTGCCAGCAGTAACCGGGACAGGGGAAGGACCTATAATTCACCCCTCCACTTT

D gene: TRBD1
V gene: TRBV6-1
J gene: TRBJ2-5
clone size: NA
CDR3 protein: CASSEWAGGMSQTQYF
CDR3 DNA: TGTGCCAGCAGTGAATGGGCAGGGGGTATGAGTCAGACCCAGTACTTC

D gene: NA
V gene: TRBV29-1
J gene: TRBJ2-3
clone size: NA
CDR3 protein: CSVEGGEDTQYF
CDR3 DNA: TGCAGCGTTGAAGGCGGGGAAGATACGCAGTATTTT

D gene: NA
V gene: TRBV6-5
J gene: TRBJ2-7
clone size: NA
CDR3 protein: CASRGQSSAYEQYF
CDR3 DNA: TGTGCCAGCAGGGGACAAAGTAGTGCCTACGAGCAGTACTTC

D gene: TRBD2
V gene: TRBV7-3
J gene: TRBJ2-1
clone size: NA
CDR3 protein: CASSSPRAQQRGNNNEQFF
CDR3 DNA: TGTGCCAGCAGCTCCCCAAGGGCGCAGCAGCGGGGAAATAACAATGAGCAGTTCTTC

D gene: NA
V gene: TRBV18
J gene: TRBJ1-1
clone size: NA
CDR3 protein: CASSAQGRSDTEAFF
CDR3 DNA: TGTGCCAGCTCAGCTCAGGGAAGAAGTGACACTGAAGCTTTCTTT

D gene: TRBD1
V gene: TRBV7-2
J gene: TRBJ2-7
clone size: NA
CDR3 protein: CASSKTPDRGYEQYF
CDR3 DNA: TGTGCCAGCAGCAAGACTCCGGACAGGGGGTACGAGCAGTACTTC